Below, 30 T cell receptor beta chains from the same sample are listed, as sequenced in a study of blood T cell repertoires in COVID-19. Produced via immunoSEQ multiplex PCR; TCRdb's table is partial and in-frame only. The sample lists over 200,000 clones, 70% to 90% occurring once. Sample: PBMCs or T cells enriched from blood (not recorded which). Every receptor here comes from a woman aged 45-65 years who had recovered from COVID-19.

This chain joins TRBV12-3 or TRBV12-4 and TRBJ2-2; D gene ambiguous. V dropped 6 bases and J dropped 7 bases, with 9 bases sitting between them. The CDR3 runs 12 residues. CDR3 sequence (DNA): TGTGCCAGCAGCCCGCGTTTCGGGGAGCTGTTTTTT. Translating it yields CASSPRFGELFF.

Points on this clone: Other DNA sequences in this specimen translate into the identical CDR3. The gene calls are TRBV5-1 and TRBJ1-3, with D possibly matching TRBD1 (5 bases). CDR3 length equals 15 residues. The germline V and J ends were trimmed by 0 bases and 4 bases, with 11 bases remaining between them. In germline, CDR1 is SGHRS, CDR2 YFSETQ. CDR3 protein: CASSLAGVDGNTIYF. CDR3 sequence (DNA): TGCGCCAGCAGCTTGGCGGGGGTAGACGGAAACACCATATATTTT.

The V call is TRBV28, the J call TRBJ1-6, with a tentative D call TRBD1 (6 bases). V was clipped by 6 bases and J by 10 bases, with 16 bases between them. CDR1 is MDHEN, CDR2 SYDVKM, per germline. The CDR3 has 14 residues. CDR3: CASRPTGQRSPLHF. In nucleotides, the CDR3 is TGTGCCAGCAGGCCCACAGGGCAGCGGTCACCCCTCCACTTT.

The V call is TRBV10-3, the J call TRBJ2-1, with D possibly matching TRBD2 (5 bases). In germline, CDR1 is ENHRY, CDR2 SYGVKD. The length of the CDR3 is 15 residues. Trimming cost V 3 bases and J 0 bases, with 9 bases left between them. CDR3: CAISDVGSSYNEQFF. For the CDR3, the DNA is TGTGCCATCAGTGATGTAGGGAGCTCCTACAATGAGCAGTTCTTC.

This clone has just one count. The chain is built from TRBV14 and TRBJ1-6; D is undetermined. Germline V gene data show CDR1 as SGHDN and CDR2 as FVKESK. Trimming took 4 bases from V and 4 from J, leaving 5 bases between them. The CDR3 runs to 13 residues. CDR3: CASSPQYNSPLHF. The CDR3 nucleotides read TGTGCCAGCAGCCCTCAGTATAATTCACCCCTCCACTTT.

This chain uses TRBV4-2 with TRBJ2-7; 11 bases map to TRBD2. Trimming at V came to 3 bases and at J to 0 bases, leaving 4 bases not matched to a gene. The CDR3 sequence is 16 residues long. The germline V gene has CDR1 LGHNA and CDR2 YNFKEQ. CDR3 bases: TGTGCCAGCAGCCAGGGGGGACTAGCGGCCTCCTACGAGCAGTACTTC. Translation: CASSQGGLAASYEQYF.

This sequence joins TRBV9 and TRBJ1-6, with D maybe TRBD1 (5 bases). CDR3 length equals 14 residues. CDR1 and CDR2 from the germline V gene are SGDLS and YYNGEE. Trimming took off 6 bases at V and 3 bases at J, with 10 bases between the two ends. The CDR3 sequence is CASTAGNYNSPLHF. The CDR3, as DNA: TGTGCCAGCACGGCAGGGAACTATAATTCACCCCTCCACTTT.

The rearrangement uses TRBV28 and TRBJ1-4, with D uncertain. The CDR3 contains 12 residues. V lost 6 bases, J lost 7 bases, and 9 bases lay in between. Germline-derived CDR1 and CDR2 are MDHEN and SYDVKM. The CDR3 loop is CASRSHGEKLFF. In DNA form, the CDR3 reads TGTGCCAGCAGGTCCCACGGTGAAAAACTGTTTTTT.

This chain uses TRBV28 with TRBJ1-2, with 7 bases lining up with TRBD1. V lost 6 bases to trimming and J lost 4 bases; unmatched junction nucleotides: 5. CDR1 is MDHEN, CDR2 SYDVKM, per germline. CDR3 length: 13 amino acids. This CDR3 reads CASRPGGRYGYTF. CDR3 in DNA: TGTGCCAGCAGGCCAGGGGGGCGCTATGGCTACACCTTC.

A few counts support this clone. The rearrangement joins TRBV5-5 to TRBJ2-1, with 12 bases that match TRBD2. CDR3 length: 14 amino acids. Germline V gene lookup returns CDR1 SGHKS and CDR2 YYEKEE (reference sequence). Trimming at V came to 7 bases and at J to 4 bases, leaving 3 bases not matched to a gene. DNA for the CDR3: TGTGCCAGCTGGGGGACTAGCGGGTACAATGAGCAGTTCTTC. It specifies CASWGTSGYNEQFF.

The chain has TRBV18 and TRBJ2-7; D perhaps matches TRBD2 (5 bases). This CDR3 has 13 amino acids. The germline V gene encodes CDR1 KGHSH and CDR2 LQKENI. V was shortened by 4 bases and J by 3 bases, with 10 bases between the two germline ends. This chain's CDR3 is CASSLNEGYEQYF. CDR3 sequence (DNA): TGTGCCAGCTCACTTAACGAGGGCTACGAGCAGTACTTC.

V is TRBV11-2 and J is TRBJ2-3, with 7 bases fitting TRBD2. V trimming: 8 bases; J trimming: 6 bases; junction bases outside the gene matches: 17. The CDR3 has 16 amino acids. Looked up from germline, CDR1 is SGHAT and CDR2 is FQNNGV. CDR3 region: CASAWTKGRAMDTQYF. DNA of the CDR3: TGTGCCAGCGCTTGGACGAAGGGGAGGGCCATGGATACGCAGTATTTT.

The rearrangement uses TRBV7-9 and TRBJ2-2; unclear D gene. CDR3 length: 15 residues. Per the germline V gene, CDR1 is SEHNR and CDR2 is FQNEAQ (reference sequence). Trimming took 4 bases from V and 8 from J, leaving 17 bases between them. The CDR3 DNA reads as TGTGCCAGCAGCTCCTCTGCCAGCGCCTGGGGGGAGCTGTTTTTT. Protein product: CASSSSASAWGELFF.

There are a few counts of this clone. V is TRBV7-8 and J is TRBJ2-2; TRBD2 agrees at 9 bases. This CDR3 has 14 amino acids. V lost 3 bases and J lost 5; bases outside the gene matches: 1. Germline V gene data show CDR1 as SGHVS and CDR2 as FQNEAQ. The CDR3 sequence: CASSFLAGTGELFF. DNA of the CDR3: TGTGCCAGCAGCTTCCTAGCGGGGACCGGGGAGCTGTTTTTT.

The chain uses TRBV5-1 and TRBJ2-1; D is possibly TRBD1 (6 bases). Germline CDR1 SGHRS, CDR2 YFSETQ. V gave up 5 bases and J gave up 6 bases, with 18 bases separating them. This CDR3 is built from 15 residues. The CDR3: CASSSGTRGGNEQFF. Here the CDR3 DNA reads TGCGCCAGCAGTTCCGGGACAAGAGGGGGCAATGAGCAGTTCTTC.

As regards this clone: This same CDR3 is encoded by further DNA sequences in the sample. The chain couples TRBV6-5 to TRBJ2-2; D call uncertain. Per the germline V gene, CDR1 is MNHEY and CDR2 is SVGAGI. The ends were cut back, 2 bases at V and 4 bases at J, with 8 bases in the middle. CDR3 size: 14 residues. The CDR3, as DNA: TGTGCCAGCAGTTACGACTCGGGCACCGGGGAGCTGTTTTTT. As protein: CASSYDSGTGELFF.

This clone was observed many times. The chain uses TRBV9 and TRBJ2-7, with 10 nucleotides matching TRBD1. Trimming cost V 0 bases and J 6 bases; bases outside gene matches: 9. The CDR3 extends over 16 amino acids. From germline, CDR1 is SGDLS and CDR2 YYNGEE. CDR3 sequence reads: CASSVAGGTGETEQYF. The DNA of the CDR3 is TGTGCCAGCAGCGTAGCTGGCGGGACAGGGGAAACCGAGCAGTACTTC.

This chain connects TRBV19 to TRBJ1-5; TRBD1 aligns across 9 bases. Looked up from germline, CDR1 is LNHDA and CDR2 is SQIVND (reference sequence). V lost 4 bases, J lost 6 bases, and 4 bases stayed unmatched. This CDR3 is 14 amino acids long. The CDR3, as DNA: TGTGCCAGTAGTAGCACAGGGGGCTTTCAGCCCCAGCATTTT. Translated: CASSSTGGFQPQHF.

This clone was seen once. This sequence joins TRBV28 and TRBJ2-7; TRBD2 is a possible D gene (6 bases). Germline-derived CDR1 and CDR2 are MDHEN and SYDVKM. Trimming removed 4 bases at V and 5 bases at J, with 18 bases between. The CDR3 has 15 residues. The CDR3 DNA sequence: TGTGCCAGCAGTTCGCCGACTAGAGTCGTAGACGAGCAGTACTTC. Translating gives CASSSPTRVVDEQYF.

CDR3 protein: CASSPPLRGRSDTQYF. DNA of the CDR3: TGTGCCAGCTCACCACCGTTAAGGGGCCGGTCAGATACGCAGTATTTT. The chain uses TRBV18 and TRBJ2-3; D is possibly TRBD1 (5 bases). The CDR3 extends over 16 amino acids. Trimming took off 0 bases at V and 4 bases at J, with 14 bases between the two ends. CDR1 and CDR2 (germline): KGHSH, LQKENI.

This clone has more than one count but fewer than ten. The chain has TRBV11-2 and TRBJ2-6; TRBD1 matches at 9 bases. CDR1 and CDR2 (germline): SGHAT, FQNNGV. This CDR3 spans 15 amino acids. The ends lost 5 bases at V and 14 bases at J; junction bases unmatched: 13. CDR3 in DNA: TGTGCCAGCAGCCCATCATCAGGGACAGGGTATTTCCTGACTTTC. Translating it yields CASSPSSGTGYFLTF.

This sequence joins TRBV18 and TRBJ2-3; D unclear. Germline CDR1 and CDR2: KGHSH and LQKENI. Deletions cut 4 bases from V and 1 base from J, with 9 bases between. The CDR3 consists of 14 residues. This CDR3 is CASSRDTGTDTQYF. CDR3 nucleotides: TGTGCCAGCTCACGAGACACGGGCACAGATACGCAGTATTTT.

The V call is TRBV19, the J call TRBJ1-1; D is unclear. V was trimmed by 1 base and J by 0 bases, leaving 6 bases between them. CDR1 and CDR2 from the germline V gene are LNHDA and SQIVND (reference sequence). This CDR3 is 14 amino acids long. CDR3 sequence: CASSIVYLNTEAFF. The DNA of the CDR3 is TGTGCCAGTAGTATAGTCTACCTGAACACTGAAGCTTTCTTT.

The V call is TRBV27, the J call TRBJ2-1, with 7 nucleotides matching TRBD2. Germline CDR1 MNHEY, CDR2 SMNVEV (reference sequence). CDR3 length: 15 amino acids. Trimming took 8 bases from V and 0 from J; bases not matched to a gene: 7. The CDR3 sequence is CASHYGGNSYNEQFF. The DNA for the CDR3 is TGTGCCAGCCATTACGGGGGGAACTCCTACAATGAGCAGTTCTTC.

The rearrangement uses TRBV7-8 and TRBJ2-1; 7 bases match TRBD2. The CDR3 is made up of 14 amino acids. CDR1 SGHVS and CDR2 FQNEAQ come from the germline V gene. Trimming took 3 bases from V and 8 from J; bases not matched to a gene: 7. CDR3 sequence: CASSLDDAGDEQFF. The DNA for the CDR3 is TGTGCCAGCAGCTTGGACGACGCGGGGGATGAGCAGTTCTTC.

The genes are TRBV10-3 and TRBJ1-6, with 9 bases identical to TRBD1. V trimming: 6 bases; J trimming: 8 bases; junction bases outside the gene matches: 5. This CDR3 contains 14 residues. Germline loops: CDR1 ENHRY, CDR2 SYGVKD. The DNA of the CDR3 is TGTGCCATCAGCCGGGACAGGGAGGATTCACCCCTCCACTTT. It is translated as CAISRDREDSPLHF.

This rearrangement joins TRBV3-1 (or the pseudogene TRBV3-2) to TRBJ2-3, with D uncertain. The CDR3 runs 15 residues. V gave up 2 bases and J gave up 4 bases, with 13 bases separating them. Germline V gene lookup returns CDR1 LGHDT and CDR2 YNNKEL (reference sequence). CDR3 protein: CASSQQTREADTQYF. The CDR3 nucleotides are TGTGCCAGCAGCCAACAGACCAGAGAGGCAGATACGCAGTATTTT.

The rearrangement uses TRBV6-5 and TRBJ2-2, with TRBD1 as a possible D gene (5 bases). The CDR3 covers 15 residues. In germline, CDR1 is MNHEY, CDR2 SVGAGI. With 2 bases removed from V and 6 bases from J, the gap between germline ends came to 13 bases. This CDR3 is CASSYPTGAPGELFF. CDR3 nucleotides: TGTGCCAGCAGTTACCCCACAGGCGCCCCCGGGGAGCTGTTTTTT.

V is TRBV3-1 (or the pseudogene TRBV3-2) and J is TRBJ1-6; 7 bases are shared with TRBD1. The CDR3 covers 14 residues. The germline gives CDR1 LGHDT, CDR2 YNNKEL (reference sequence). V lost 2 bases to trimming and J lost 10 bases; unmatched junction nucleotides: 5. CDR3 nucleotide sequence: TGTGCCAGCAGCCAAAAAGGGGGCCGGTCACCCCTCCACTTT. It is translated as CASSQKGGRSPLHF.

The rearrangement links TRBV5-1 to TRBJ1-1, with TRBD1 matching over 7 bases. Trimming took 2 bases from V and 1 from J; bases not matched to a gene: 5. The V gene's germline CDR1 is SGHRS and CDR2 YFSETQ. The CDR3 is 15 amino acids. CDR3 sequence (DNA): TGCGCCAGCAGCTTACCGACAGGGACGAACACTGAAGCTTTCTTT. It specifies CASSLPTGTNTEAFF.